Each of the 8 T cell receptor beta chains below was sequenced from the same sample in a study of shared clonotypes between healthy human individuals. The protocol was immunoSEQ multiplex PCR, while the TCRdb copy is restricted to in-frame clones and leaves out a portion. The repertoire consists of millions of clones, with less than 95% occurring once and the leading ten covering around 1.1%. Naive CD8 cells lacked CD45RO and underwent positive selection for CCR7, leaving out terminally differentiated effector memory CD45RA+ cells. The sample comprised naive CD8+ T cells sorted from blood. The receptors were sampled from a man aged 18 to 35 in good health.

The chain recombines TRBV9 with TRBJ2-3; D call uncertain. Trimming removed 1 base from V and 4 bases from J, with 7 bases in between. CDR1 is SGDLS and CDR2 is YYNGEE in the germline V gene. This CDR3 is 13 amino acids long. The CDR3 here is CASSVITPDTQYF. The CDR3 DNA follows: TGTGCCAGCAGCGTAATAACCCCAGATACGCAGTATTTT.

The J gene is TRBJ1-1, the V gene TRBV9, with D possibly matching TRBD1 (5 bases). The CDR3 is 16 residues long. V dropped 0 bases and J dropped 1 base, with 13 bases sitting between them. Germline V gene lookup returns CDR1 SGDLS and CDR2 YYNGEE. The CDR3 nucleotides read TGTGCCAGCAGCGTAGACCCGACTCAGGGGAACACTGAAGCTTTCTTT. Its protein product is CASSVDPTQGNTEAFF.

The CDR3 region is CASRERGHYANYGYTF. For the CDR3, the DNA is TGTGCCAGCCGTGAAAGGGGGCACTACGCTAACTATGGCTACACCTTC. The chain links TRBV7-2 to TRBJ1-2; 7 bases agree with TRBD1. There are 16 residues in the CDR3. J was trimmed by 0 bases and V by 8 bases; bases with no gene match: 12. CDR1 and CDR2 (germline): SGHTA, FQGNSA.

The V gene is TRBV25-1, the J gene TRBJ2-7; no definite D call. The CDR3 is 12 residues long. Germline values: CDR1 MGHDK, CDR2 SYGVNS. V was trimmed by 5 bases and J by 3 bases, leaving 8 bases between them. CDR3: CASSKTHYEQYF. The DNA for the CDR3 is TGTGCCAGCAGTAAAACCCACTACGAGCAGTACTTC.

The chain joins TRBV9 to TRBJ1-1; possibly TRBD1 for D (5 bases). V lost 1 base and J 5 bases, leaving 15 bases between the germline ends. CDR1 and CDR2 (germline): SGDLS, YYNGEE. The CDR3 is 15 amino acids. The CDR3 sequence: CASSVSGGVMTEAFF. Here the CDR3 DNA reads TGTGCCAGCAGCGTATCCGGGGGAGTAATGACTGAAGCTTTCTTT.

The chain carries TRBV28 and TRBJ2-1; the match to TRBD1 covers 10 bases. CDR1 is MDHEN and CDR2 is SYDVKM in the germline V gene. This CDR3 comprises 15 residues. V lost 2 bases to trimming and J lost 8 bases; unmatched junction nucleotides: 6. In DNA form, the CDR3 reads TGTGCCAGCAGTTTAGGGACAGGGGATTTCGATGAGCAGTTCTTC. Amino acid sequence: CASSLGTGDFDEQFF.

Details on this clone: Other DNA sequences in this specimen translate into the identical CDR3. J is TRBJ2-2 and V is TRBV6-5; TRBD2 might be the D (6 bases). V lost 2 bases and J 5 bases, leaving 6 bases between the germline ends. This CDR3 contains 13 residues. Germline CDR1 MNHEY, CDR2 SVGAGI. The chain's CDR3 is CASSYGGTGELFF. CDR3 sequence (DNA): TGTGCCAGCAGTTACGGGGGGACCGGGGAGCTGTTTTTT.

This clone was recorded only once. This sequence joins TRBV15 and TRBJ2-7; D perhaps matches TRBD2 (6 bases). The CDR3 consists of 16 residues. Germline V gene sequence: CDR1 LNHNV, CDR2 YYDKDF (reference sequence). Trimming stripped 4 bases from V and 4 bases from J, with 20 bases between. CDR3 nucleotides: TGTGCCACCAGCAAGGGCCAGGAGGGTACGGCTTACGAGCAGTACTTC. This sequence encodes CATSKGQEGTAYEQYF.